This record looks at one TCR beta chain sequence and its context. This sample was included in a study of cytomegalovirus exposure and HLA in healthy donors. Amplification used 60 Vbeta primers and 13 Jbeta primers. Libraries were prepared by immunoSEQ multiplex PCR; TCRdb keeps only in-frame clonotypes and omits some of them. In the table there are approximately 150,000 clones, 80% of which are singletons. The germline gives CDR1 SGHRS, CDR2 YFSETQ. This CDR3 region has 16 residues. V dropped 4 bases and J dropped 6; count of bases not matched to a gene: 14. The chain carries TRBV5-1 and TRBJ1-1; 8 bases agree with TRBD1. This receptor was taken from a man aged 25-40 years in good health and CMV-seropositive. The sequencing sample was made of PBMCs. CDR3 nucleotide sequence: TGCGCCAGCAGCCATATCTCGACAGGGACAGGCTCTGAAGCTTTCTTT. The encoded protein is CASSHISTGTGSEAFF.